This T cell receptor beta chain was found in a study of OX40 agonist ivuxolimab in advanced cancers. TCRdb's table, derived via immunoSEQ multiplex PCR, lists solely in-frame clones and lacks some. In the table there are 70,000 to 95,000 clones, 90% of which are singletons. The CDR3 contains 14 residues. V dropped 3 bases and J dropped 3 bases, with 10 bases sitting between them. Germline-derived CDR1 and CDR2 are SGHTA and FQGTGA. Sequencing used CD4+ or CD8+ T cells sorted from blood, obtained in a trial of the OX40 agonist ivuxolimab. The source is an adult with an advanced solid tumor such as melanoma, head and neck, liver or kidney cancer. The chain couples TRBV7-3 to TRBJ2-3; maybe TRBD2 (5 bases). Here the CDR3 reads CASSFRTRTDTQYF. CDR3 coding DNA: TGTGCCAGCAGCTTCCGGACTCGAACAGATACGCAGTATTTT. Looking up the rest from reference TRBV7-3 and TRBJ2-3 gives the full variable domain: GAGVSQTPSNKVTEKGKYVELRCDPISGHTALYWYRQSLGQGPEFLIYFQGTGAADDSGLPNDRFFAVRPEGSVSTLKIQRTERGDSAVYLCASSFRTRTDTQYFGPGTRLTVL.